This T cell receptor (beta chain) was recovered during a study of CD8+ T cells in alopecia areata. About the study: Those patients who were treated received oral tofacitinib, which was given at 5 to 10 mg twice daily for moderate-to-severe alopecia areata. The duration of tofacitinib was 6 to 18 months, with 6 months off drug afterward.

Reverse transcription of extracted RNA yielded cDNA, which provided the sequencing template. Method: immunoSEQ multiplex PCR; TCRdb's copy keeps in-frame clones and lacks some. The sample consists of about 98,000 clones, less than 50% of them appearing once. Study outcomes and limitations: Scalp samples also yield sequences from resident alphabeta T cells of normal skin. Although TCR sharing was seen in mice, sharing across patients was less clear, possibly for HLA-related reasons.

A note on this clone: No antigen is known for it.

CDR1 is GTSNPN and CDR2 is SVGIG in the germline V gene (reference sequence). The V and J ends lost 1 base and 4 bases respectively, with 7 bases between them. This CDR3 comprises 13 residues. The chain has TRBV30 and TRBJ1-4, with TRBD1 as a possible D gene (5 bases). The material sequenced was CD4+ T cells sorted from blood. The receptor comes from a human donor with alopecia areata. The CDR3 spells CAWSGQINEKLFF. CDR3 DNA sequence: TGTGCCTGGAGTGGACAGATTAATGAAAAACTGTTTTTT.